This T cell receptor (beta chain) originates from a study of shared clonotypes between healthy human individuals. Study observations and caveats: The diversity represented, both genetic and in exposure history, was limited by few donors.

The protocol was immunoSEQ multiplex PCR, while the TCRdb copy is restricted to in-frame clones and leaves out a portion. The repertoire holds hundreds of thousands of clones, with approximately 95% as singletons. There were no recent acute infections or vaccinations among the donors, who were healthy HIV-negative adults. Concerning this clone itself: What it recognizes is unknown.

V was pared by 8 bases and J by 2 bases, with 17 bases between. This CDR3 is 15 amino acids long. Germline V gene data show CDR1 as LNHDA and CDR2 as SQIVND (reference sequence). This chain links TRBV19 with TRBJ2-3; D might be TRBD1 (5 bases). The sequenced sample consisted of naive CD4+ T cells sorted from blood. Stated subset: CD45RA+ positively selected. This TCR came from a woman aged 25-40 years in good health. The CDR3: CASSISGKHTDTQYF. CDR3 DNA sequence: TGTGCCAGTTCCATATCAGGGAAGCACACAGATACGCAGTATTTT.